The next 5 T cell receptor beta chains were all read from a single sample in a study of CXCR3-negative and CXCR3-positive naive CD8 T cells. Study conclusions and caveats: CXCR3-positive naive cells had TRB CDR3s that were more hydrophobic than CXCR3-negative naive cells had.

It was by 5' RACE with UMI labels that the TRB cDNA libraries were prepared. TCRdb re-called the 5' RACE reads and catalogs CDR3 proteins one per entry, DNA excluded. The listing contains some 130,000 distinct CDR3 sequences. Antigen specificity for these receptors is unknown. Sequencing was done on a sample of naive CXCR3+ CD8+ T cells from blood. Documented subset: CD45RO-CCR7+CD27+CD95- naive CD8+ T cells expressing CXCR3 (TNR3+). The source of these receptors is a human donor in good health. Some clones in this sample may be carry-over from other donors' samples.

The genes are TRBV5-1 and TRBJ2-7. The germline gives CDR1 SGHRS, CDR2 YFSETQ. The CDR3 sequence is 13 residues long. This CDR3 is CASSFNGPYEQYF.

The chain is built from TRBV7-9 and TRBJ1-1. The CDR3 is 12 residues long. CDR1 is SEHNR and CDR2 is FQNEAQ in the germline V gene (reference sequence). CDR3: CASSPMNTEAFF.

This chain connects TRBV7-9 to TRBJ1-1; TCRdb calls TRBD1, which cannot be checked without DNA. The CDR3 loop spans 13 amino acids. CDR1 is SEHNR, CDR2 FQNEAQ, per germline (reference sequence). The CDR3 sequence is CASSPTGSTEALF.

The V gene is TRBV20-1, the J gene TRBJ2-7; TCRdb names TRBD1, which stays unverified in the absence of DNA. CDR3 size: 12 residues. Germline V gene sequence: CDR1 DFQATT, CDR2 SNEGSKA (reference sequence). This CDR3 is CSAFTGGYEQYF.

The chain links TRBV7-6 to TRBJ1-6. Germline V gene sequence: CDR1 SGHVS, CDR2 FNYEAQ. CDR3 size: 17 residues. CDR3 sequence reads: CASSGTTGISYNSPLHF.